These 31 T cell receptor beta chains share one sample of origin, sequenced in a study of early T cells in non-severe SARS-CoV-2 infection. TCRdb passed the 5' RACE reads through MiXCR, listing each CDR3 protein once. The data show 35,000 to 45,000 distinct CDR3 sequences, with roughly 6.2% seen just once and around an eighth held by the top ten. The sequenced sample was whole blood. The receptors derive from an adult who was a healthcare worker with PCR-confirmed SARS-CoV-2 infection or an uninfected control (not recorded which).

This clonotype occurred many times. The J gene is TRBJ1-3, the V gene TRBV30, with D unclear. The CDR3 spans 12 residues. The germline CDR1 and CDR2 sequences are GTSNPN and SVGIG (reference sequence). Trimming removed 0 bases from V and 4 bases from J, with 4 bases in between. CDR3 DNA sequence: TGTGCCTGGAGTGTAGAAGGAAACACCATATATTTT. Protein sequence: CAWSVEGNTIYF.

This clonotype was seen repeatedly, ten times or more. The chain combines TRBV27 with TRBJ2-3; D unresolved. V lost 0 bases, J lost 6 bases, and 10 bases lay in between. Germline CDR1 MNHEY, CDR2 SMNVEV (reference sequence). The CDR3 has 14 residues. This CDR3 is CASSLSAPADTQYF. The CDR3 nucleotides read TGTGCCAGCAGTTTATCGGCCCCGGCTGATACGCAGTATTTT.

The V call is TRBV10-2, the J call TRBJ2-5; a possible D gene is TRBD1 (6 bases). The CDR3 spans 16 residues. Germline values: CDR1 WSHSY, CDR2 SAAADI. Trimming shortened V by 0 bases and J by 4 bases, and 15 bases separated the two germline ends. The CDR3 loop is CASSESWQGTRETQYF. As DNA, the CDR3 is TGCGCCAGCAGTGAGTCGTGGCAGGGGACCAGAGAGACCCAGTACTTC.

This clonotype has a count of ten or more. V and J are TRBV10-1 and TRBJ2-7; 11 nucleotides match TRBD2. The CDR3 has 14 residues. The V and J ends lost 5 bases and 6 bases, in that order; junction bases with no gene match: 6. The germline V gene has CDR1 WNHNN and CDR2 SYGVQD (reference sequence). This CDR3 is CASSNLTSGVEQYF. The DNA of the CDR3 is TGCGCCAGCAGTAACCTGACTAGCGGGGTCGAGCAGTACTTC.

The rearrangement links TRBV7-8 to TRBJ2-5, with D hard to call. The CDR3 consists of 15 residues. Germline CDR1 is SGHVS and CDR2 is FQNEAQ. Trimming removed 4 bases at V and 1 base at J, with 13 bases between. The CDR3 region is CASSSAKEPQETQYF. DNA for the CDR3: TGTGCCAGCAGCTCGGCAAAAGAACCCCAAGAGACCCAGTACTTC. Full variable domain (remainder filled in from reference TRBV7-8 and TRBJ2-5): GAGVSQSPRYKVAKRGQDVALRCDPISGHVSLFWYQQALGQGPEFLTYFQNEAQLDKSGLPSDRFFAERPEGSVSTLKIQRTQQEDSAVYLCASSSAKEPQETQYFGPGTRLLVL.

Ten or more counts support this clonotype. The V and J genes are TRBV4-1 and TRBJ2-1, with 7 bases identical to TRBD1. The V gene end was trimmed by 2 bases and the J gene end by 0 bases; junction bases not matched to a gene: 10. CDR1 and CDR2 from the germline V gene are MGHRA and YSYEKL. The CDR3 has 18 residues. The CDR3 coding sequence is TGCGCCAGCAGCCAACTCATGACCAGGGGGAGCTCCTACAATGAGCAGTTCTTC. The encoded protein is CASSQLMTRGSSYNEQFF.

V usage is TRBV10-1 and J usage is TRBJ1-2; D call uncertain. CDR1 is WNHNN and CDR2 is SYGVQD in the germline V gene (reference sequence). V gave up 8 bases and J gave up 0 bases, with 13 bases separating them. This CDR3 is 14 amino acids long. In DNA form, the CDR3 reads TGCGCCAGCCACTCGGAACCAACTAACTATGGCTACACCTTC. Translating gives CASHSEPTNYGYTF.

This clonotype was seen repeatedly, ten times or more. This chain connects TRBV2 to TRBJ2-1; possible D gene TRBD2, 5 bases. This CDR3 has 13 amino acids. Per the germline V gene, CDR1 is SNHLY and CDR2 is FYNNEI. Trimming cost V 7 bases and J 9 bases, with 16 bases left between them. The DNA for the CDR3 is TGTGCCAGCACGGATTTTGAGGGTGGTGAGCAGTTCTTC. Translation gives CASTDFEGGEQFF.

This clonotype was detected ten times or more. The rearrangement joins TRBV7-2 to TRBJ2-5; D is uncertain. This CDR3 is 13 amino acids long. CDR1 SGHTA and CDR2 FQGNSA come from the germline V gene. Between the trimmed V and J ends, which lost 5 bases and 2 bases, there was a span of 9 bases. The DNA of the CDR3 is TGTGCCAGCAGCCCCTGGGTTCAAGAGACCCAGTACTTC. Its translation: CASSPWVQETQYF.

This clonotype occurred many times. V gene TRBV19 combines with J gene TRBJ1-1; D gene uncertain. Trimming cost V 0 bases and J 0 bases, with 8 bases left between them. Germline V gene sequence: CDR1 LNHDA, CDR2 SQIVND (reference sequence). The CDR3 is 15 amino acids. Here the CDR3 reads CASSIEVRMNTEAFF. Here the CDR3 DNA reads TGTGCCAGTAGTATAGAGGTCAGAATGAACACTGAAGCTTTCTTT.

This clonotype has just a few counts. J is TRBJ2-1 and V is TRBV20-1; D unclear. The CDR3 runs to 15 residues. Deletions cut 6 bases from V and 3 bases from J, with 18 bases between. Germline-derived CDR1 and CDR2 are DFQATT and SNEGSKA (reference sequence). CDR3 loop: CSAPDGPASYNEQFF. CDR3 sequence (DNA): TGCAGTGCCCCAGACGGACCTGCAAGCTACAATGAGCAGTTCTTC.

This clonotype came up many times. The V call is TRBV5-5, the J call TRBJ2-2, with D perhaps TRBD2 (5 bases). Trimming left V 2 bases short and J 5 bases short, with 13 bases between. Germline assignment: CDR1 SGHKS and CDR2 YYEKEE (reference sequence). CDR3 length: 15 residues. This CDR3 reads CASSFLLSGTGELFF. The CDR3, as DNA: TGTGCCAGCAGCTTCTTGCTCTCGGGGACCGGGGAGCTGTTTTTT.

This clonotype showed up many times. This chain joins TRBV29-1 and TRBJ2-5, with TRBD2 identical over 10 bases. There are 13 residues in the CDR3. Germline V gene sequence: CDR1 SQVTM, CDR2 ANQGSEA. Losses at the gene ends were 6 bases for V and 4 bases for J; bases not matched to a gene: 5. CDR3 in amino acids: CSVFRLAGETQYF. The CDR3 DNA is TGCAGCGTCTTTAGACTAGCGGGAGAGACCCAGTACTTC.

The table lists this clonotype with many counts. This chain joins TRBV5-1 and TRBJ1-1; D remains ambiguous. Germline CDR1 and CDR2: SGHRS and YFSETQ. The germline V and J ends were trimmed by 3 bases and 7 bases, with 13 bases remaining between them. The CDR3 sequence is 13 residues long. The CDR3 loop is CASSSQTGFEAFF. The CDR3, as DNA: TGCGCCAGCAGCTCGCAGACGGGGTTTGAAGCTTTCTTT.

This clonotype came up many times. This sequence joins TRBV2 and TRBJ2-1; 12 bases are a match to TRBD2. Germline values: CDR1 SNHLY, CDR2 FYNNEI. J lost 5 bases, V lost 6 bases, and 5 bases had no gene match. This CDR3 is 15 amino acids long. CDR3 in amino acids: CASRLAGGPHNEQFF. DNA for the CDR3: TGTGCCAGCAGGCTAGCGGGGGGGCCCCACAATGAGCAGTTCTTC.

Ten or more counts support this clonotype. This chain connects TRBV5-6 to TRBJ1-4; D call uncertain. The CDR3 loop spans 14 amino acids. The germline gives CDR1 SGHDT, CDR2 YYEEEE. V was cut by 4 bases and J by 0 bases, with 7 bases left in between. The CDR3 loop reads CASSLLATNEKLFF. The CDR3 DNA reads TGTGCCAGCAGCCTTCTTGCAACTAATGAAAAACTGTTTTTT.

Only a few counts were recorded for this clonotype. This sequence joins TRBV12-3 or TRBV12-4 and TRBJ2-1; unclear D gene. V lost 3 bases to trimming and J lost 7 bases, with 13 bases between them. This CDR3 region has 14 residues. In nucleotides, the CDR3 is TGTGCCAGCAGTTTTGAATACTACCCAAATGAGCAGTTCTTC. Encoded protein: CASSFEYYPNEQFF.

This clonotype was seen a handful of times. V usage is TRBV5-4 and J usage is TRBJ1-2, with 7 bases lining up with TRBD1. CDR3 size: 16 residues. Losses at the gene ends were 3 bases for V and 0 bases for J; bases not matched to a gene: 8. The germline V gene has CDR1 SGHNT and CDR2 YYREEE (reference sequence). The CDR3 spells CASSSGGTDPNYGYTF. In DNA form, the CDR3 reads TGTGCCAGCAGCTCAGGCGGGACAGATCCTAACTATGGCTACACCTTC.

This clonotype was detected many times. DNA of the CDR3: TGTGCCGCAGGGAGGGTGAACAATCAGCCCCAGCATTTT. Protein: CAAGRVNNQPQHF. The chain has TRBV19 and TRBJ1-5; possibly TRBD1 for D (5 bases). Looked up from germline, CDR1 is LNHDA and CDR2 is SQIVND (reference sequence). The CDR3 has 13 residues. Trimming removed 11 bases from V and 3 bases from J, with 14 bases in between.

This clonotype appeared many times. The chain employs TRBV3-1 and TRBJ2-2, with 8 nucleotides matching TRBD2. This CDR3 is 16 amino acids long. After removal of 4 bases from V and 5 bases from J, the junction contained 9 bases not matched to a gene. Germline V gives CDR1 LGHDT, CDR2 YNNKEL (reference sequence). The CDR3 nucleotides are TGTGCCAGCAGCCCAGCAGTCATAGCGGGGACCGGGGAGCTGTTTTTT. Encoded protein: CASSPAVIAGTGELFF. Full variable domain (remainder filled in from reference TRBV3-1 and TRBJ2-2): DTAVSQTPKYLVTQMGNDKSIKCEQNLGHDTMYWYKQDSKKFLKIMFSYNNKELIINETVPNRFSPKSPDKAHLNLHINSLELGDSAVYFCASSPAVIAGTGELFFGEGSRLTVL.

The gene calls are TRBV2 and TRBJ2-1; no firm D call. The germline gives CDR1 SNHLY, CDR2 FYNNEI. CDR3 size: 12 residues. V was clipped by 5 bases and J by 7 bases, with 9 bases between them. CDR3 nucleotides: TGTGCCAGCAGTAGAAGTCGAAATGAGCAGTTCTTC. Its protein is CASSRSRNEQFF.

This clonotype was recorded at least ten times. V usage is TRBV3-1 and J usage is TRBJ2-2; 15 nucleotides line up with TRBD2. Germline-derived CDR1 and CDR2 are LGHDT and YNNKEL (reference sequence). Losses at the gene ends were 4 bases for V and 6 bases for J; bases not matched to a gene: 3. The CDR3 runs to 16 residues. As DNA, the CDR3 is TGTGCCAGCAGCCCCCGGACTAGCGGGGGGGCCGGGGAGCTGTTTTTT. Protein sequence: CASSPRTSGGAGELFF.

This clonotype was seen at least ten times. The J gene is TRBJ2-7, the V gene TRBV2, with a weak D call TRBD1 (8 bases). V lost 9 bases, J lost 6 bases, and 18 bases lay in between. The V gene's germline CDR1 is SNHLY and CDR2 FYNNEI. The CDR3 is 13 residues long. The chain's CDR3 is CARGGTGGAEQYF. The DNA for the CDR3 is TGTGCCAGGGGGGGGACAGGCGGAGCCGAGCAGTACTTC.

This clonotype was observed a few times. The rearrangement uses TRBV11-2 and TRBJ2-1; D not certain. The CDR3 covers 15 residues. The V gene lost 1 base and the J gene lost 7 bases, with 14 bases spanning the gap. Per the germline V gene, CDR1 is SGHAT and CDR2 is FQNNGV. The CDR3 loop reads CASSLVPTLSNEQFF. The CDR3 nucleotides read TGTGCCAGCAGCTTAGTCCCTACCCTCTCGAATGAGCAGTTCTTC.

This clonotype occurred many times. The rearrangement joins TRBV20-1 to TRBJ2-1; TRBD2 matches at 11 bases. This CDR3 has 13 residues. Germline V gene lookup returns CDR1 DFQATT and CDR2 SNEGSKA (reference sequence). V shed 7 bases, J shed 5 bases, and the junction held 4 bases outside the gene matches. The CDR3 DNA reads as TGCAGTGGATCGGGACTAGCGGACAATGAGCAGTTCTTC. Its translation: CSGSGLADNEQFF.

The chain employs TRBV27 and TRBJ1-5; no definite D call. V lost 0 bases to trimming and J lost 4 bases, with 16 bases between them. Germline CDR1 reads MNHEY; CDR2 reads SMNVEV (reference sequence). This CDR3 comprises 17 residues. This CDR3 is CASSLSGPGAANQPQHF. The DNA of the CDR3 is TGTGCCAGCAGTTTATCCGGACCGGGCGCAGCAAATCAGCCCCAGCATTTT.

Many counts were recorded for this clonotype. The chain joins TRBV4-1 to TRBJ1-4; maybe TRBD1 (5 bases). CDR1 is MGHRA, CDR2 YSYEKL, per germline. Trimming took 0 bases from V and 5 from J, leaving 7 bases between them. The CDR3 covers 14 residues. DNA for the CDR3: TGCGCCAGCAGCCAAGAAGGGACCAATGAAAAACTGTTTTTT. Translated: CASSQEGTNEKLFF.

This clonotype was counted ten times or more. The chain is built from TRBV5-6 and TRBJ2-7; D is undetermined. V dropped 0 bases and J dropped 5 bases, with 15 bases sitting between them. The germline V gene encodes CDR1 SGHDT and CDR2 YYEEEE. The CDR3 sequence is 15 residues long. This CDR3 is CASSLVDPTVHEQYF. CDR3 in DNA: TGTGCCAGCAGCTTGGTCGATCCGACGGTCCACGAGCAGTACTTC.

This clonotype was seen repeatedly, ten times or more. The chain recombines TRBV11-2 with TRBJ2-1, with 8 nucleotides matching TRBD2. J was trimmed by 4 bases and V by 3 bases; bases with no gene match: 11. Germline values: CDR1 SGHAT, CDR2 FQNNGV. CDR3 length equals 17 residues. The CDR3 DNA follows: TGTGCCAGCAGCTTTCCCCTTATCGGGGGGGGGTACAATGAGCAGTTCTTC. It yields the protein CASSFPLIGGGYNEQFF.

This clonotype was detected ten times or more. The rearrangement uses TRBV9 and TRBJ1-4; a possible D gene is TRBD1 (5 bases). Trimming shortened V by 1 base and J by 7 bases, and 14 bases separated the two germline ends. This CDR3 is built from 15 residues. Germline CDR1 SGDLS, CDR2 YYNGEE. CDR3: CASSVSGLGSEKLFF. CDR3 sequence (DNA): TGTGCCAGCAGCGTATCGGGGCTGGGCAGTGAAAAACTGTTTTTT.

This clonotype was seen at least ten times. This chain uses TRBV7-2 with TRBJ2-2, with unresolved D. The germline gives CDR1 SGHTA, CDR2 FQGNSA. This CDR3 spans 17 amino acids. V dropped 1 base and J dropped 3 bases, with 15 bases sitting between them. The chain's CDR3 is CASSLVGSGVHTGELFF. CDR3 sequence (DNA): TGTGCCAGCAGCTTAGTAGGGTCTGGGGTTCACACCGGGGAGCTGTTTTTT.